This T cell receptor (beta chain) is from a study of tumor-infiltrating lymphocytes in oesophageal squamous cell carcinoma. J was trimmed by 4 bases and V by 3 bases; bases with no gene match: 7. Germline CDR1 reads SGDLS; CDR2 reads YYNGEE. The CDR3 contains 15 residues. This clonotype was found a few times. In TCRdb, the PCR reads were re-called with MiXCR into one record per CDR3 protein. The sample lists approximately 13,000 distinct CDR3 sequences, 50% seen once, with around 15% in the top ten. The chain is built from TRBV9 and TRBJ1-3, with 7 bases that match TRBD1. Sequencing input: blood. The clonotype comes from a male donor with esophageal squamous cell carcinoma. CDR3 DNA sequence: TGTGCCAGCAGCGAAAGGGGGCTTTCGGGAAACACCATATATTTT. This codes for CASSERGLSGNTIYF.